Each of the 17 T cell receptor beta chains below was sequenced from the same sample in a study of graft-versus-host responses after intestinal transplantation. Clones were read by immunoSEQ multiplex PCR, and TCRdb kept only the in-frame ones, dropping some. The data contain tens of thousands of clones, about 93% of them singletons. Antigen specificity for these receptors is unknown. Sample: unstimulated CD4+ T cells sorted from spleen or lymph node cells, taken before transplant. Receptors originate from a human donor who was the organ donor for an intestinal transplant.

This clone was detected once. The gene calls are TRBV30 and TRBJ1-5; D is unresolved. V lost 0 bases and J 6 bases, leaving 6 bases between the germline ends. This CDR3 region has 12 residues. Germline loops: CDR1 GTSNPN, CDR2 SVGIG (reference sequence). The CDR3 DNA is TGTGCCTGGAGTGTGGGGTTTCAGCCCCAGCATTTT. Amino acids: CAWSVGFQPQHF. Complete variable domain (other parts from reference TRBV30 and TRBJ1-5): SQTIHQWPATLVQPVGSPLSLECTVEGTSNPNLYWYRQAAGRGLQLLFYSVGIGQISSEVPQNLSASRPQDRQFILSSKKLLLSDSGFYLCAWSVGFQPQHFGDGTRLSIL.

The chain uses TRBV11-2 and TRBJ2-7; D assignment may be TRBD1 or TRBD2 (5 bases each). The length of the CDR3 is 15 residues. Trimming removed 1 base at V and 3 bases at J, with 13 bases between. CDR1 is SGHAT and CDR2 is FQNNGV in the germline V gene. As DNA, the CDR3 is TGTGCCAGCAGCTTAGCCTTTGGGACGAACTACGAGCAGTACTTC. This codes for CASSLAFGTNYEQYF. Based on the CDR3 plus reference TRBV11-2 and TRBJ2-7, the full variable domain is EAGVAQSPRYKIIEKRQSVAFWCNPISGHATLYWYQQILGQGPKLLIQFQNNGVVDDSQLPKDRFSAERLKGVDSTLKIQPAKLEDSAVYLCASSLAFGTNYEQYFGPGTRLTVT.

This clone was found once. The chain uses TRBV7-6 and TRBJ2-5; 7 nucleotides align to TRBD2. V trimming: 5 bases; J trimming: 5 bases; junction bases outside the gene matches: 14. This CDR3 is 16 amino acids long. CDR1 and CDR2 (germline): SGHVS, FNYEAQ. The CDR3 coding sequence is TGTGCCAGCAGCGGCGCCTCGGGCGGGAGTTGGGAGACCCAGTACTTC. Residues: CASSGASGGSWETQYF.

This clone was recorded once. This sequence joins TRBV9 and TRBJ2-2, with D possibly TRBD2 on 6 matching bases. V was cut by 4 bases and J by 6 bases, with 19 bases left in between. Germline V CDR1 and CDR2: SGDLS, YYNGEE. This CDR3 contains 16 residues. CDR3 DNA sequence: TGTGCCAGCAGCCCGTTTCGGGGGAATAGTCCCGGGGAGCTGTTTTTT. Residues: CASSPFRGNSPGELFF.

Here the CDR3 DNA reads TGTGCCAGCAGTTCCTCCGGACTAGCGGGAGGGCCTTCCGGGGAGCTGTTTTTT. Encoded protein: CASSSSGLAGGPSGELFF. The chain uses TRBV28 and TRBJ2-2; 15 bases fit TRBD2. This CDR3 has 18 amino acids. With 4 bases clipped from V and 6 bases from J, the junction kept 9 bases outside the gene matches. CDR1 MDHEN and CDR2 SYDVKM come from the germline V gene. Based on the CDR3 plus reference TRBV28 and TRBJ2-2, the full variable domain is DVKVTQSSRYLVKRTGEKVFLECVQDMDHENMFWYRQDPGLGLRLIYFSYDVKMKEKGDIPEGYSVSREKKERFSLILESASTNQTSMYLCASSSSGLAGGPSGELFFGEGSRLTVL.

For this clone: Other DNA sequences of this sample code for an identical CDR3. V usage is TRBV2 and J usage is TRBJ2-2; 8 bases match TRBD2. The CDR3 consists of 16 residues. V dropped 5 bases and J dropped 4; count of bases not matched to a gene: 9. The germline V gene has CDR1 SNHLY and CDR2 FYNNEI. The CDR3 DNA is TGTGCCAGCAGTAATCTGGCGGGAGGCGGCACCGGGGAGCTGTTTTTT. This codes for CASSNLAGGGTGELFF.

The chain is built from TRBV28 and TRBJ1-2; D is undetermined. The CDR3 is 13 residues long. V lost 2 bases, J lost 4 bases, and 8 bases lay in between. Germline CDR1 is MDHEN and CDR2 is SYDVKM. The CDR3 sequence: CASSLNAGYGYTF. CDR3 DNA sequence: TGTGCCAGCAGTTTAAATGCGGGCTATGGCTACACCTTC.

This chain links TRBV7-9 with TRBJ2-3, with TRBD1 matching 7 bases. Trimming cost V 2 bases and J 4 bases; bases outside gene matches: 3. This CDR3 comprises 14 residues. The V gene's germline CDR1 is SEHNR and CDR2 FQNEAQ (reference sequence). CDR3 sequence: CASSLSQGADTQYF. CDR3 nucleotides: TGTGCCAGCAGCTTAAGTCAGGGGGCAGATACGCAGTATTTT.

V is TRBV7-2 and J is TRBJ2-5; tentatively, D is TRBD1 (5 bases). The CDR3 is 15 amino acids. The V end was cut by 1 base, the J end by 5 bases, with 14 bases between. Germline CDR1 is SGHTA and CDR2 is FQGNSA. The CDR3 coding sequence is TGTGCCAGCAGCTTAGAAGCAGGGTCGCGGGAGACCCAGTACTTC. Residues: CASSLEAGSRETQYF.

This clone was observed a single time. The chain has TRBV2 and TRBJ2-1; 12 bases fit TRBD2. From germline, CDR1 is SNHLY and CDR2 FYNNEI. V trimming: 4 bases; J trimming: 7 bases; junction bases outside the gene matches: 8. The CDR3 spans 16 residues. CDR3 bases: TGTGCCAGCAGTGCCCTGACTAGCGGGAGACGAAATGAGCAGTTCTTC. This codes for CASSALTSGRRNEQFF. Filled out from reference TRBV2 and TRBJ2-1, the complete variable domain reads EPEVTQTPSHQVTQMGQEVILRCVPISNHLYFYWYRQILGQKVEFLVSFYNNEISEKSEIFDDQFSVERPDGSNFTLKIRSTKLEDSAMYFCASSALTSGRRNEQFFGPGTRLTVL.

The J gene is TRBJ2-3, the V gene TRBV5-6; 14 nucleotides align to TRBD2. J was trimmed by 4 bases and V by 3 bases; bases with no gene match: 10. Germline values: CDR1 SGHDT, CDR2 YYEEEE. The length of the CDR3 is 18 residues. Here the CDR3 reads CASSYGLAGGSSADTQYF. Here the CDR3 DNA reads TGTGCCAGCAGCTACGGACTAGCGGGAGGCTCATCAGCAGATACGCAGTATTTT.

Comments on this clone: The sample carries other DNA sequences with the same CDR3. V is TRBV27 and J is TRBJ1-2, with TRBD1 matching 7 bases. This CDR3 spans 19 amino acids. The germline V gene encodes CDR1 MNHEY and CDR2 SMNVEV (reference sequence). With V trimmed by 3 bases and J by 1 base, 17 bases remained unmatched. The CDR3 region has the DNA TGTGCCAGCAGTTTGAGGGGACGATTGGGGACAGTTTTTAACTATGGCTACACCTTC. Residues: CASSLRGRLGTVFNYGYTF.

The rearrangement joins TRBV6-5 to TRBJ2-7; tentative D call: TRBD1 (7 bases). V was cut by 0 bases and J by 3 bases, with 12 bases left in between. Per germline, CDR1 MNHEY and CDR2 SVGAGI. The CDR3 loop spans 15 amino acids. CDR3 in amino acids: CASSYSSGGSYEQYF. The CDR3, as DNA: TGTGCCAGCAGTTACTCGTCAGGGGGGAGCTACGAGCAGTACTTC.

V usage is TRBV30 and J usage is TRBJ2-7, with a tentative D call TRBD1 (6 bases). The germline gives CDR1 GTSNPN, CDR2 SVGIG (reference sequence). V was pared by 2 bases and J by 2 bases, with 16 bases between. The CDR3 runs 15 residues. The CDR3 coding sequence is TGTGCCTGGAGTCTGCCACGACAGGCTACCTACGAGCAGTACTTC. This encodes CAWSLPRQATYEQYF.

This chain connects TRBV7-8 to TRBJ2-3, with 7 bases identical to TRBD1. The germline CDR1 and CDR2 sequences are SGHVS and FQNEAQ. The CDR3 covers 13 residues. Trimming took 5 bases from V and 5 from J; bases not matched to a gene: 4. CDR3: CASSPGQEDTQYF. The CDR3 DNA reads TGTGCCAGCAGCCCCGGACAGGAAGATACGCAGTATTTT.

The V and J genes are TRBV6-1 and TRBJ1-4; weak D call: TRBD1 (5 bases). Trimming took 8 bases from V and 9 from J, leaving 19 bases between them. The germline gives CDR1 MNHNS, CDR2 SASEGT. The CDR3 runs to 14 residues. As DNA, the CDR3 is TGTGCCAGCGCCGTTCTCACCGGGGACCAAAAACTGTTTTTT. Its translation is CASAVLTGDQKLFF.

The rearrangement joins TRBV6-1 to TRBJ2-3; D possibly corresponds to TRBD2 (6 bases). V was trimmed by 5 bases and J by 6 bases, leaving 12 bases between them. The CDR3 contains 13 residues. The germline gives CDR1 MNHNS, CDR2 SASEGT. The CDR3 spells CASSSLRGDTQYF. Written as DNA, the CDR3 is TGTGCCAGCAGTTCCCTCCGGGGGGATACGCAGTATTTT.